The source of this TCR beta chain is a study of blood T cell repertoires in COVID-19. Study in general: Some COVID-19 samples were acute and others convalescent; all came from the United States, Italy and Spain. Sources were T cells, B-cell-depleted T cells, or PBMCs; the material itself was cDNA or gDNA.

The authors' processing: Amplification of reference gene primers provided the estimated nucleated cell counts. Method: immunoSEQ multiplex PCR; TCRdb's copy keeps in-frame clones and lacks some. V and J calls and clone size come straight from that table; D and trimming were deduced from the DNA. This table holds approximately 300,000 clones, about nine tenths found once. The CDR3 runs to 21 residues. Between the trimmed V and J ends, which lost 4 bases and 2 bases, there was a span of 30 bases. Germline V CDR1 and CDR2: MGHRA, YSYEKL. This clone has a handful of counts. What was sequenced was PBMCs or T cells enriched from blood (not recorded which). The origin of this receptor is a man between 60 and 70 years old who had recovered from COVID-19. V and J are TRBV4-1 and TRBJ1-3; tentative D call: TRBD1 (5 bases). The CDR3 reads CASSRQRFGGELDGTGNTIYF. The CDR3 bases are TGCGCCAGCAGCCGGCAAAGATTTGGGGGGGAGCTCGACGGAACTGGAAACACCATATATTTT.